This T cell receptor beta chain comes out of a study of blood T cells in healthy people across ages. Study outcomes and limitations: Bulk PBMC profiling left naive and antigen-experienced comparisons inconclusive.

Sample-barcoded 5' priming and a J-beta primer mix drove a second PCR of about 6 to 12 cycles. TCRdb reprocessed the 5' RACE reads with MiXCR, giving one entry per CDR3 protein. Among 1.5 million to 2 million distinct CDR3 sequences listed, roughly 30% were seen once. Germline CDR1 and CDR2: SGHRS and YFSETQ. The J segment lost 5 bases and the V segment lost 4 bases, leaving 12 bases of the junction unmatched. This CDR3 has 16 amino acids. In the case of this clonotype: No antigen is known for it.

The sequencing input was blood. The TCR was taken from a woman between 25 and 40 years old in good health. J is TRBJ2-7 and V is TRBV5-1, with 10 positions matching TRBD2. The DNA of the CDR3 is TGCGCCAGCAGCGTTGGTGGGCTAGCGGGGGACCACGAGCAGTACTTC. Amino acids: CASSVGGLAGDHEQYF.